The sequence of this T cell receptor beta chain was determined in a study of cytomegalovirus exposure and HLA in healthy donors. Study outcomes and limitations: Accurate HLA-A and HLA-B prediction from TCR beta sequences was reported for most subjects. Later analysis found that TCR beta chains associated with HLA were more clonally expanded than other, equally common chains. Roughly 170 TCR beta chains were listed as cytomegalovirus-associated.

The primer mix had 60 Vbeta and 13 Jbeta primers. Produced via immunoSEQ multiplex PCR; TCRdb's table is partial and in-frame only. The sample consists of 150,000 to 160,000 clones, more than 75% of them appearing once. V was clipped by 0 bases and J by 7 bases; unmatched bases: 9. The CDR3 has 16 amino acids. CDR1 and CDR2 from the germline V gene are SGDLS and YYNGEE. With respect to this clone: Its antigen is as yet unknown.

Though probably carrying unrecorded immune exposures, donors were nominally healthy at sampling. Specimen: PBMCs. The sequence came from a woman in her 40s in good health and CMV-seropositive. The genes are TRBV9 and TRBJ2-7; 11 nucleotides align to TRBD2. In DNA form, the CDR3 reads TGTGCCAGCAGCGTAGCGGATAGCGGGAGGGCGGGGGAGCAGTACTTC. This encodes CASSVADSGRAGEQYF.